This T cell receptor (beta chain) originates from a study of human T cells and chemical hapten exposure. Study-level background: How much TCR each sample yielded varied, mostly because pooled library volumes differed slightly. Findings and limits, study-wide: TCRs exceeding a frequency of 1 in 1000 stayed unchanged under DPC sensitization.

The study's library attached unique molecular identifiers to single cDNA molecules. Via MiXCR, TCRdb re-called the 5' RACE reads, giving one row per CDR3 protein. The repertoire includes approximately 81,000 distinct CDR3 sequences, about 8.4% of them detected once, and around 2% sits in the top ten. There are a few counts of this clonotype. Its target is unknown. The CDR3 spans 13 residues. The trim removed 4 bases at V and 12 bases at J, leaving 7 bases unmatched. The V gene's germline CDR1 is MNHEY and CDR2 SVGAGI. The study extracted total RNA from unfractionated whole blood. The sequence came from a male donor in good health. The V and J genes are TRBV6-5 and TRBJ2-1; 9 nucleotides match TRBD2. CDR3 sequence reads: CASSSGTSFRQFF. CDR3 sequence (DNA): TGTGCCAGCAGTTCCGGGACTAGCTTCCGGCAGTTCTTC.